This is a list of T cell receptor beta chains from one sample in a study of control samples from healthy donors and cancer patients. The protocol was immunoSEQ multiplex PCR, while the TCRdb copy is restricted to in-frame clones and leaves out a portion. The repertoire holds 40,000 to 50,000 clones, with about 95% as singletons. Sequencing used blood. Receptor source: a man aged 60-69 years in good health. CDR3s include the opening cysteine and the closing phenylalanine or tryptophan. Each record gives: J gene, D gene, V gene, CDR3 protein. A D gene is named only where the DNA matches it firmly.

J gene: TRBJ1-5
D gene: NA
V gene: TRBV9
CDR3 protein: CASSVVGDVDQPQHF

J gene: TRBJ1-4
D gene: TRBD1
V gene: TRBV6-1
CDR3 protein: CASSGQGGTTNEKLFF

J gene: TRBJ2-5
D gene: TRBD1
V gene: TRBV19
CDR3 protein: CASSSRDRGLQETQYF

J gene: TRBJ1-2
D gene: NA
V gene: TRBV21-1
CDR3 protein: CASSKSYCGEGQGYGYTF

J gene: TRBJ2-1
D gene: TRBD1
V gene: TRBV5-1
CDR3 protein: CASSLEIGTGGFYNEQFF

J gene: TRBJ2-1
D gene: NA
V gene: TRBV1
CDR3 protein: CTSSQRLAGEGRQWEQFF

J gene: TRBJ1-2
D gene: NA
V gene: TRBV29-1
CDR3 protein: CSVERGSLRGGYTF

J gene: TRBJ1-5
D gene: NA
V gene: TRBV6-5
CDR3 protein: CAAGGISNQPQHF

J gene: TRBJ2-1
D gene: NA
V gene: TRBV7-9
CDR3 protein: CASSFEVRYNEQFF

J gene: TRBJ1-6
D gene: NA
V gene: TRBV15
CDR3 protein: CATSRETGRDSPLHF

J gene: TRBJ2-6
D gene: TRBD2
V gene: TRBV30
CDR3 protein: CASDPGLVSGANVLTF

J gene: TRBJ1-2
D gene: NA
V gene: TRBV19
CDR3 protein: CAAGSGWSYGYTF

J gene: TRBJ1-1
D gene: TRBD1
V gene: TRBV5-1
CDR3 protein: CASSLPYRGKEPENPSMNTEAFF

J gene: TRBJ2-1
D gene: TRBD2
V gene: TRBV19
CDR3 protein: CASTRELAANNEQFF

J gene: TRBJ2-1
D gene: TRBD2
V gene: TRBV7-3
CDR3 protein: CASSSPAGGPYNEQFF

J gene: TRBJ1-1
D gene: NA
V gene: TRBV29-1
CDR3 protein: CSVLDTEAFF

J gene: TRBJ2-1
D gene: NA
V gene: TRBV11-2
CDR3 protein: CASSPPPWGNEQFF

J gene: TRBJ2-2
D gene: TRBD1
V gene: TRBV4-1
CDR3 protein: CASSQGQGGFDTGELFF

J gene: TRBJ2-7
D gene: NA
V gene: TRBV30
CDR3 protein: CAWSLVDSSGQYF

J gene: TRBJ2-3
D gene: TRBD2
V gene: TRBV24-1
CDR3 protein: CATSDPRQREGSFGDTQYF

J gene: TRBJ2-7
D gene: NA
V gene: TRBV27
CDR3 protein: CASSAISSYEQYF

J gene: TRBJ2-2
D gene: TRBD1
V gene: TRBV11-2
CDR3 protein: CASSRQGRGSGELFF

J gene: TRBJ2-2
D gene: NA
V gene: TRBV19
CDR3 protein: CASSIIGGPGELFF

J gene: TRBJ2-7
D gene: NA
V gene: TRBV10-1
CDR3 protein: CASRDRQYEQYF

J gene: TRBJ1-4
D gene: TRBD1
V gene: TRBV5-1
CDR3 protein: CASSLEGALEKLFF

J gene: TRBJ1-2
D gene: NA
V gene: TRBV29-1
CDR3 protein: CSVLSTPYGYTF

J gene: TRBJ2-3
D gene: TRBD1
V gene: TRBV24-1
CDR3 protein: CATSDPDRRSNTQYF

J gene: TRBJ1-1
D gene: NA
V gene: TRBV27
CDR3 protein: CASNRGALNTEAFF

J gene: TRBJ2-2
D gene: TRBD2
V gene: TRBV7-6
CDR3 protein: CASSFLPGGQSGELFF

J gene: TRBJ2-2
D gene: TRBD2
V gene: TRBV7-9
CDR3 protein: CASSSTSGDTGELFF

J gene: TRBJ1-2
D gene: NA
V gene: TRBV6-5
CDR3 protein: CASSPIYGYTF

J gene: TRBJ2-5
D gene: NA
V gene: TRBV21-1
CDR3 protein: CASSPAAQYF

J gene: TRBJ2-2
D gene: NA
V gene: TRBV19
CDR3 protein: CASSLGESGELFF

J gene: TRBJ2-3
D gene: NA
V gene: TRBV2
CDR3 protein: CASSPIGVNADTQYF

J gene: TRBJ1-3
D gene: NA
V gene: TRBV11-3
CDR3 protein: CASSYQGHSGNTIYF

J gene: TRBJ2-7
D gene: TRBD2
V gene: TRBV6-5
CDR3 protein: CASGPTSGVSYEQYF

J gene: TRBJ1-2
D gene: NA
V gene: TRBV6-4
CDR3 protein: CASRAGVGENYGYTF

J gene: TRBJ1-5
D gene: TRBD1
V gene: TRBV6-6
CDR3 protein: CASSPRDRTRYRSPTSNQPQHF

J gene: TRBJ1-5
D gene: NA
V gene: TRBV6-4
CDR3 protein: CASRNQPQHF

J gene: TRBJ1-1
D gene: NA
V gene: TRBV10-2
CDR3 protein: CASSEYSGASEAFF

J gene: TRBJ2-3
D gene: NA
V gene: TRBV6-4
CDR3 protein: CASSKQEADTQYF